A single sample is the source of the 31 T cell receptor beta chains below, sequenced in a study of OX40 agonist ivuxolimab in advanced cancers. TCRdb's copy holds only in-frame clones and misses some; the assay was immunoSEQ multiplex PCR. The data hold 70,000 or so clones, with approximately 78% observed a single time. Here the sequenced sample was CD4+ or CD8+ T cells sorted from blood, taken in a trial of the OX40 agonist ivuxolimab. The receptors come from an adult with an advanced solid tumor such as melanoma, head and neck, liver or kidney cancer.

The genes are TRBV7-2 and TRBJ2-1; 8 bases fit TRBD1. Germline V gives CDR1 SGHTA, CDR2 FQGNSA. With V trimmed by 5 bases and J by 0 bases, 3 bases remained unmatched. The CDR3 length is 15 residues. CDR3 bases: TGTGCCAGCAGCCTGGGGACAGGCTCCTACAATGAGCAGTTCTTC. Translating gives CASSLGTGSYNEQFF.

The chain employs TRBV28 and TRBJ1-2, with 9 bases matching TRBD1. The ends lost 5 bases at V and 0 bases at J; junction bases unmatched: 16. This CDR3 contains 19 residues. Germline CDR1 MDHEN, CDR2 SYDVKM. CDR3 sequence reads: CASSRLGADRGPSNYGYTF. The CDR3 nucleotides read TGTGCCAGCAGTAGATTGGGGGCGGACAGGGGTCCCTCTAACTATGGCTACACCTTC.

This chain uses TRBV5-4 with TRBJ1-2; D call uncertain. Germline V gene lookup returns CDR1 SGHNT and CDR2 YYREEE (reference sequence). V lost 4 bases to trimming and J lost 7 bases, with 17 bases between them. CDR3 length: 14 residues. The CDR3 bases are TGTGCCAGCAGCCAAGAAACACAGACTCTTGGCTACACCTTC. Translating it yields CASSQETQTLGYTF. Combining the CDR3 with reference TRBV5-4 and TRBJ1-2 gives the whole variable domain ETGVTQSPTHLIKTRGQQVTLRCSSQSGHNTVSWYQQALGQGPQFIFQYYREEENGRGNFPPRFSGLQFPNYSSELNVNALELDDSALYLCASSQETQTLGYTFGSGTRLTVV.

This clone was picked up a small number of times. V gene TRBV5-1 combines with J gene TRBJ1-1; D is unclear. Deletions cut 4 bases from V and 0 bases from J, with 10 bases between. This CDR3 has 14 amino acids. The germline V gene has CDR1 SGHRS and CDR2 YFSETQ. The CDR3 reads CASSNGILNTEAFF. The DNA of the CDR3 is TGCGCCAGCAGCAACGGCATATTGAACACTGAAGCTTTCTTT.

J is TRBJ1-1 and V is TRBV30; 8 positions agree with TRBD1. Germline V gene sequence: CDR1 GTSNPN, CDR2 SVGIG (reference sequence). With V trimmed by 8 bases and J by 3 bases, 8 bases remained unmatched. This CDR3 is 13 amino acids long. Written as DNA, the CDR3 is TGTGCCGGACGGACAGGGCGGGACACTGAAGCTTTCTTT. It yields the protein CAGRTGRDTEAFF.

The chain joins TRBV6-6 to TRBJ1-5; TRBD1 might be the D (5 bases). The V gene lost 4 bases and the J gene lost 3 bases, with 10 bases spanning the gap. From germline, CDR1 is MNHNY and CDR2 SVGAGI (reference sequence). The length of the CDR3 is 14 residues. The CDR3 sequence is CASSWQGDNQPQHF. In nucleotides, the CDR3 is TGTGCCAGCAGTTGGCAGGGTGACAATCAGCCCCAGCATTTT.

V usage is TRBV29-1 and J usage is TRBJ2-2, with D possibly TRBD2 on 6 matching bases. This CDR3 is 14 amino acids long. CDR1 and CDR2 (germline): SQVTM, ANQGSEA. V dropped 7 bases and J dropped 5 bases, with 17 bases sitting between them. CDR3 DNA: TGCAGCGCTACGGGGGAATTCCGGACCGGGGAGCTGTTTTTT. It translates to CSATGEFRTGELFF.

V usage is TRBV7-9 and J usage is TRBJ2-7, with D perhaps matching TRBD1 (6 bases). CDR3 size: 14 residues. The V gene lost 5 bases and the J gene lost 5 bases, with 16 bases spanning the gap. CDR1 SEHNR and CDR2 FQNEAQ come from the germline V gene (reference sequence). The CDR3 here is CASSLSGTSNEQYF. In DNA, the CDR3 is TGTGCCAGCAGCCTAAGTGGGACATCAAACGAGCAGTACTTC.

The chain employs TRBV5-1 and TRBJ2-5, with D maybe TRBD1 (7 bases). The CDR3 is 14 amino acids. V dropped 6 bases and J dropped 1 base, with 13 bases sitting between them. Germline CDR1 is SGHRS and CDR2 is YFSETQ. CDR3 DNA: TGCGCCAGCACCCTCCAGGGGGGCCAAGAGACCCAGTACTTC. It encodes CASTLQGGQETQYF.

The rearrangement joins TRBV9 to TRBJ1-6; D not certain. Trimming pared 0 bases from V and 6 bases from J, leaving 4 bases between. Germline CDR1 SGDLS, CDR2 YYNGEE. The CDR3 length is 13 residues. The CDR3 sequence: CASSVGGNSPLHF. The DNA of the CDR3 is TGTGCCAGCAGCGTAGGGGGTAATTCACCCCTCCACTTT.

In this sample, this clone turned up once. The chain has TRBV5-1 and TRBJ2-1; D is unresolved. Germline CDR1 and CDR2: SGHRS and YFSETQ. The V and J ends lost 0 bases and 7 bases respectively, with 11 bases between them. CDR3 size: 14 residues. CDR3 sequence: CASSLVGSENEQFF. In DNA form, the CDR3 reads TGCGCCAGCAGCTTGGTGGGGTCGGAGAATGAGCAGTTCTTC. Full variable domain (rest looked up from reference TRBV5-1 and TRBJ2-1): KAGVTQTPRYLIKTRGQQVTLSCSPISGHRSVSWYQQTPGQGLQFLFEYFSETQRNKGNFPGRFSGRQFSNSRSEMNVSTLELGDSALYLCASSLVGSENEQFFGPGTRLTVL.

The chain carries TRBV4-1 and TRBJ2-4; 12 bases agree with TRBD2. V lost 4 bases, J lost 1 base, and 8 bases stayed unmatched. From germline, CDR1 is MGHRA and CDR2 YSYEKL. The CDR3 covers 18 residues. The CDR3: CASSRETSGGGAKNIQYF. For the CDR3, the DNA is TGCGCCAGCAGCCGGGAGACTAGCGGGGGCGGGGCCAAAAACATTCAGTACTTC.

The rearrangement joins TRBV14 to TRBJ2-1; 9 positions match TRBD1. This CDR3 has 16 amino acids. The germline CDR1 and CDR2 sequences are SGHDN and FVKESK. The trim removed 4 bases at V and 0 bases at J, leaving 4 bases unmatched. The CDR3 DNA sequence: TGTGCCAGCAGCCGACAGGGGGGAGACTCCTACAATGAGCAGTTCTTC. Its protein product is CASSRQGGDSYNEQFF.

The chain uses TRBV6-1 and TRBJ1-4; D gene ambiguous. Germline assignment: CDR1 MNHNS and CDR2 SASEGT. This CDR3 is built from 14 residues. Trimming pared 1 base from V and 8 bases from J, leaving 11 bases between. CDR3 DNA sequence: TGTGCCAGCAGTGAAGGGACCAGCTCCGAAAAACTGTTTTTT. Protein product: CASSEGTSSEKLFF.

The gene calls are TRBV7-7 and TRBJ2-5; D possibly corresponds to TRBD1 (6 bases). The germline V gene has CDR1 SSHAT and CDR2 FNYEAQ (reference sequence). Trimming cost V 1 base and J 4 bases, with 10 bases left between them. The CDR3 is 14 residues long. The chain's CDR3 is CASSLDPRGETQYF. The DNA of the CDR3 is TGTGCCAGCAGCTTAGATCCCAGGGGAGAGACCCAGTACTTC.

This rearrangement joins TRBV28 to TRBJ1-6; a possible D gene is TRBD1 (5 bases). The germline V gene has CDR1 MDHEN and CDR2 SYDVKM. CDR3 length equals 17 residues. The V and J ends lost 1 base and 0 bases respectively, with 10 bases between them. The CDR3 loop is CASSLFGASSYNSPLHF. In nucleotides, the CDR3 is TGTGCCAGCAGTTTATTTGGGGCGAGCTCCTATAATTCACCCCTCCACTTT.

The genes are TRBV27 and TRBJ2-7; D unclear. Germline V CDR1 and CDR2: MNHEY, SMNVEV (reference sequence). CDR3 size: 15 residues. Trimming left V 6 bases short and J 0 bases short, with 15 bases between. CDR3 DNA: TGTGCCAGCAGCTGGGGTGGCAGGAGCTCCTACGAGCAGTACTTC. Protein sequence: CASSWGGRSSYEQYF.

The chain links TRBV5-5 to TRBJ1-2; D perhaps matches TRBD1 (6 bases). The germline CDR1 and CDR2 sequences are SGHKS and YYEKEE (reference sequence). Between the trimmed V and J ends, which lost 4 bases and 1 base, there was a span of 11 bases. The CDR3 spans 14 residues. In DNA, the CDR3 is TGTGCCAGCAGCACACGGACAGATAACTATGGCTACACCTTC. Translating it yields CASSTRTDNYGYTF.

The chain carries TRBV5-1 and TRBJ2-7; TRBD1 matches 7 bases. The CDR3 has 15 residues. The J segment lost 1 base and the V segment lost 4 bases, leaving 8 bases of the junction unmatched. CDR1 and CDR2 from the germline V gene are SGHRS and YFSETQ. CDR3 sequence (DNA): TGCGCCAGCAGCAAAGGACAGGAGGTTTCCTACGAGCAGTACTTC. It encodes CASSKGQEVSYEQYF. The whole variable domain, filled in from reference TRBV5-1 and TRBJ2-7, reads KAGVTQTPRYLIKTRGQQVTLSCSPISGHRSVSWYQQTPGQGLQFLFEYFSETQRNKGNFPGRFSGRQFSNSRSEMNVSTLELGDSALYLCASSKGQEVSYEQYFGPGTRLTVT.

CDR3 sequence: CASSLSTGGYGYTF. For the CDR3, the DNA is TGTGCCAGCAGTTTGTCGACAGGTGGCTATGGCTACACCTTC. The chain uses TRBV28 and TRBJ1-2; weak D call: TRBD1 (6 bases). Trimming pared 3 bases from V and 4 bases from J, leaving 12 bases between. Germline V lookup: CDR1 MDHEN, CDR2 SYDVKM. CDR3 length: 14 amino acids.

The CDR3 region is CASSLLTGKNTEAFF. CDR3 nucleotides: TGTGCCAGCAGCCTCCTGACAGGGAAGAACACTGAAGCTTTCTTT. The rearrangement uses TRBV5-6 and TRBJ1-1; TRBD1 matches at 7 bases. The length of the CDR3 is 15 residues. The V gene end was trimmed by 4 bases and the J gene end by 1 base; junction bases not matched to a gene: 7. CDR1 SGHDT and CDR2 YYEEEE come from the germline V gene.

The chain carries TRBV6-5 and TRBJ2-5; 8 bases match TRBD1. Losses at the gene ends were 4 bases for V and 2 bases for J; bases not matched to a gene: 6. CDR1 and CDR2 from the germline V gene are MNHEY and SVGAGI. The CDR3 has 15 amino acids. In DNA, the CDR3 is TGTGCCAGCAGTTTGACAGGGGACCGTCAAGAGACCCAGTACTTC. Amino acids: CASSLTGDRQETQYF.

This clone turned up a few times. The CDR3 sequence is CASSLAAGGIFDTEAFF. The CDR3 nucleotides read TGCGCCAGCAGCTTGGCGGCAGGGGGGATATTTGATACTGAAGCTTTCTTT. V is TRBV5-1 and J is TRBJ1-1; 7 positions match TRBD1. After removal of 0 bases from V and 5 bases from J, the junction contained 13 bases not matched to a gene. CDR1 SGHRS and CDR2 YFSETQ come from the germline V gene. CDR3 size: 17 residues. Together with reference TRBV5-1 and TRBJ1-1, the CDR3 gives the full variable domain: KAGVTQTPRYLIKTRGQQVTLSCSPISGHRSVSWYQQTPGQGLQFLFEYFSETQRNKGNFPGRFSGRQFSNSRSEMNVSTLELGDSALYLCASSLAAGGIFDTEAFFGQGTRLTVV.

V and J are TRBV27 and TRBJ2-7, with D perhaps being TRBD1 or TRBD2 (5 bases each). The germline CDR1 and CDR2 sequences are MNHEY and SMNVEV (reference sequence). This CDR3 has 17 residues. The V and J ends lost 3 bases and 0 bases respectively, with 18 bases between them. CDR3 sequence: CASSLKGWGGGSYEQYF. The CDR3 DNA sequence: TGTGCCAGCAGTTTGAAGGGTTGGGGTGGGGGCTCCTACGAGCAGTACTTC.

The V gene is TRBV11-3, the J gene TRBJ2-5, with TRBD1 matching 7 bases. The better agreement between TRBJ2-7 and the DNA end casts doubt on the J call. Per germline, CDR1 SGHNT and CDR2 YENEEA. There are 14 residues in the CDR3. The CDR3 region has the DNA TGTGCCAGCAGCTTTAGTCAGGGGGACTACGAGCAGTACTTC. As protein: CASSFSQGDYEQYF.

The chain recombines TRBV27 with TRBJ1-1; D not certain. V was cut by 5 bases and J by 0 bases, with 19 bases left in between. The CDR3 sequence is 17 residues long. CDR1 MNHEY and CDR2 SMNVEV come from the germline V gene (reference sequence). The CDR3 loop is CASSPTGTPSLNTEAFF. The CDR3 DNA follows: TGTGCCAGCAGTCCTACCGGCACACCTTCTCTGAACACTGAAGCTTTCTTT.

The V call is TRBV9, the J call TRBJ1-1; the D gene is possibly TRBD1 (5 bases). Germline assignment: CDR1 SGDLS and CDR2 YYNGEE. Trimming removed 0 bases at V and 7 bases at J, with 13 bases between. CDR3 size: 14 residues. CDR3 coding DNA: TGTGCCAGCAGCGTAGCGGGCCCTAGGGGTGAAGCTTTCTTT. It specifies CASSVAGPRGEAFF.

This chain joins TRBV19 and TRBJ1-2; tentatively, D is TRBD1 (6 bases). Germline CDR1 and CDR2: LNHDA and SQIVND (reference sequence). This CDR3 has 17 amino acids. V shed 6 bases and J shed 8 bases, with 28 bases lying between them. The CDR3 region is CASSLRAGGQLKVGYTF. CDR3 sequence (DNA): TGTGCCAGTAGCCTCCGGGCGGGGGGCCAGTTAAAAGTCGGCTACACCTTC.

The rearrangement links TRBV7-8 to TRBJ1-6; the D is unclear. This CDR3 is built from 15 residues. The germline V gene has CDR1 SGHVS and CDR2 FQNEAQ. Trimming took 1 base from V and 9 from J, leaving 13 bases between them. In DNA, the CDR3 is TGTGCCAGCAGCTTAGTGATACAAGGCGGTTCACCCCTCCACTTT. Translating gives CASSLVIQGGSPLHF. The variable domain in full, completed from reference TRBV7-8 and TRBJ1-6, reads GAGVSQSPRYKVAKRGQDVALRCDPISGHVSLFWYQQALGQGPEFLTYFQNEAQLDKSGLPSDRFFAERPEGSVSTLKIQRTQQEDSAVYLCASSLVIQGGSPLHFGNGTRLTVT.

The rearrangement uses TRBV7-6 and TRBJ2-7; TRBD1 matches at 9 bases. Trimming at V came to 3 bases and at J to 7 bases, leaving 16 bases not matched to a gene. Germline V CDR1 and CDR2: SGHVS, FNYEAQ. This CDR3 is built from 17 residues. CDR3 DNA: TGTGCCAGCAGCTTCGAGGCCGGGACAGGGACCGTTGGAGAGCAGTACTTC. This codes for CASSFEAGTGTVGEQYF.

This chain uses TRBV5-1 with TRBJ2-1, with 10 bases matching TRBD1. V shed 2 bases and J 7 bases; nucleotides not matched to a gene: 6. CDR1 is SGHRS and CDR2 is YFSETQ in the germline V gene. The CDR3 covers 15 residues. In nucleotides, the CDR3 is TGCGCCAGCAGCTTAGGACAGGGGGGAAGAAATGAGCAGTTCTTC. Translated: CASSLGQGGRNEQFF.